This T cell receptor beta chain was sequenced for a study of blood T cell repertoires in COVID-19. Overall study: Material from acute and convalescent COVID-19 was sourced from the United States, Italy and Spain. PBMCs, B-cell-depleted T cells, or T cells provided the cDNA or gDNA that made up the material.

Authors' methods: Estimation of nucleated cell counts was performed using reference gene primer amplification. Method: immunoSEQ multiplex PCR; TCRdb's copy keeps in-frame clones and lacks some. The V and J calls and clone size are taken from that table; D and trimming were inferred from the DNA. The sample consists of approximately 28,000 clones, around 90% of them appearing once. The CDR3 extends over 16 amino acids. Per the germline V gene, CDR1 is KGHSH and CDR2 is LQKENI. Deletions cut 3 bases from V and 5 bases from J, with 14 bases between. This TCR came from a woman aged 55-70 years with active COVID-19. This chain uses TRBV18 with TRBJ1-6; unclear D gene. Input material: peripheral blood. The CDR3 loop reads CASSPQAGLDNSPLHF. The CDR3 nucleotides read TGTGCCAGCTCACCTCAAGCGGGATTGGATAATTCACCCCTCCACTTT.